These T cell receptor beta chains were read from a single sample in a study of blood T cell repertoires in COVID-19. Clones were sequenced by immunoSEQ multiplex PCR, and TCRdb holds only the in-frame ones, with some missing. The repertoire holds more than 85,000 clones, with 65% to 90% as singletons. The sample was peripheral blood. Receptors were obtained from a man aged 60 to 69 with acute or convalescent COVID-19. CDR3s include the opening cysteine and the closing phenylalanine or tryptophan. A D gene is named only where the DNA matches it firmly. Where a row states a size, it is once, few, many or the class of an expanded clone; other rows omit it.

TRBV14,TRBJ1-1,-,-,TGTGCCAGCAGCCTTTTCTTGAACACTGAAGCTTTCTTT,CASSLFLNTEAFF
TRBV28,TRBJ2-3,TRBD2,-,TGTGCCAGCAGTGGGACTAGCGGGGGGCCAGGGGATACGCAGTATTTT,CASSGTSGGPGDTQYF
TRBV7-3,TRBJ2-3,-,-,TGTGCCAGCAGCTTAACCGAGATCACAGATACGCAGTATTTT,CASSLTEITDTQYF
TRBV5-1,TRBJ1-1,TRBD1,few,TGCGCCAGCAGCTTGGAACCGGGACAGGCTGGCGGTGTAGCTTTCTTT,CASSLEPGQAGGVAFF
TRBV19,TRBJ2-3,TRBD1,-,TGTGCCAGTAGTATAGGGACAGGGGTGAACACAGATACGCAGTATTTT,CASSIGTGVNTDTQYF
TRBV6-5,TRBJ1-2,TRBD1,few,TGTGCCAGCAGTTACTCGATTACAGGGGGCCATGGCTACACCTTC,CASSYSITGGHGYTF
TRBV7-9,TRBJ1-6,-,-,TGTGCCAGCAGCTTAGAACAATATAATTCACCCCTCCACTTT,CASSLEQYNSPLHF
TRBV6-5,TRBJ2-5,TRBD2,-,TGTGCCAGCAGTTACTCGGGGGGGAAAGAGACCCAGTACTTC,CASSYSGGKETQYF
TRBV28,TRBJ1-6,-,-,TGTGCCAGCAGTTCCAGGACAATTGATAATTCACCCCTCCACTTT,CASSSRTIDNSPLHF
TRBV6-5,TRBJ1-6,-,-,TGTGCCAGCATCCTGGGGGGTAGTTCACCCCTCCACTTT,CASILGGSSPLHF
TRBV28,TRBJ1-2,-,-,TGTGCCAGCAGTTTTTCCGGGAACTATGGCTACACCTTC,CASSFSGNYGYTF
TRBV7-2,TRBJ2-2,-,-,TGTGCCAGCAGCTTAGTAGGGACTGAGAACACCGGGGAGCTGTTTTTT,CASSLVGTENTGELFF
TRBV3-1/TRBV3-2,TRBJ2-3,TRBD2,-,TGTGCCAGCAGCCAAGAGACTAGCGGGGCCGGTGCAGATACGCAGTATTTT,CASSQETSGAGADTQYF
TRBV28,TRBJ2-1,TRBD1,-,TGTGCCAGCAGTTTAATCGGGACAGGTTCAGGGGAGCAGTTCTTC,CASSLIGTGSGEQFF
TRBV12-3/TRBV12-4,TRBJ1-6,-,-,TGTGCCAGCAGCTCTAGTAATTCACCCCTCCACTTT,CASSSSNSPLHF
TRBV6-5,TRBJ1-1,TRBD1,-,TGTGCCAGCAGCGACAGGGGGCGGAACACTGAAGCTTTCTTT,CASSDRGRNTEAFF
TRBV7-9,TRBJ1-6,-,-,TGTGCCAGCAGCTCAATAGGGGTGGATTCACCCCTCCACTTT,CASSSIGVDSPLHF
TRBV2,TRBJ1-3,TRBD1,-,TGTGCCAGCAGCCCTAGGACAGGTTCGGGAAACACCATATATTTT,CASSPRTGSGNTIYF
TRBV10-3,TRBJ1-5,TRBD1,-,TGTGCCATCAGTGAGTCTGGCTCGACAGGGGTGAGCAATCAGCCCCAGCATTTT,CAISESGSTGVSNQPQHF
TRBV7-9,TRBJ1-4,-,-,TGTGCCAGCAGCTATACAGGATCTAATGAAAAACTGTTTTTT,CASSYTGSNEKLFF
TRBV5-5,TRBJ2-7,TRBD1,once,TGTGCCAGCAGCTTGGTAGGGGACAGAGTAACCTACGAGCAGTACTTC,CASSLVGDRVTYEQYF
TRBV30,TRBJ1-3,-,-,TGTGGAATCAGGGTACCTGGAAACACCATATATTTT,CGIRVPGNTIYF
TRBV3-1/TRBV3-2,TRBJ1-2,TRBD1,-,TGTGCCAGCAGCCAAGGCGTAGGGGGCAATGGCTACACCTTC,CASSQGVGGNGYTF
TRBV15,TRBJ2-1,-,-,TGTGCCACCAGCAGAGTTCGTTCCTACAATGAGCAGTTCTTC,CATSRVRSYNEQFF
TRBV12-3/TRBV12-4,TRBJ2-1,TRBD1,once,TGTGCCAGCAGTCCCTCGGACAGGGGGGCAAGGTTCTTC,CASSPSDRGARFF
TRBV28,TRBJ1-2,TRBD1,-,TGTGCCAGCGGGACAGGGTTTCGGGGCTACACCTTC,CASGTGFRGYTF
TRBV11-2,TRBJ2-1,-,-,TGTGCCAGCAGCTTATACCTAAACCCCGGGACTGACTACAATGAGCAGTTCTTC,CASSLYLNPGTDYNEQFF
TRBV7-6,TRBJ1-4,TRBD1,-,TGTGCCAGCAGCCCCCCCGGGACAGTAAATGAAAAACTGTTTTTT,CASSPPGTVNEKLFF
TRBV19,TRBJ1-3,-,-,TGTGCCAGTAGTATCCCACAGAGCTCTGGAAACACCATATATTTT,CASSIPQSSGNTIYF
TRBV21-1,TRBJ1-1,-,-,TGTGCCAGCAAAAAGGGAAGGGAGGGGATGAACACTGAAGCTTTCTTT,CASKKGREGMNTEAFF
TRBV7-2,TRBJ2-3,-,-,TGTGCCAGCAGCCTCTCCGGAGACAGCAGCACAGATACGCAGTATTTT,CASSLSGDSSTDTQYF
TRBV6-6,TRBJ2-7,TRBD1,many,TGTGCCAGCAGTGTCTCCGGGACAGGGGCCTACGAGCAGTACTTC,CASSVSGTGAYEQYF
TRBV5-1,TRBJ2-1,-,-,TGCGCCAGCAGCTTGGCCGGGATGAGCTCCTACAATGAGCAGTTCTTC,CASSLAGMSSYNEQFF
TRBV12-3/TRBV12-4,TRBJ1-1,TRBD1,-,TGTGCCAGCAGGCACAGGGGTGGGACTGAAGCTTTCTTT,CASRHRGGTEAFF
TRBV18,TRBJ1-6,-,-,TGTGCCAGCTCACCTGTGCCTCCGAGCTCCTATAATTCACCCCTCCACTTT,CASSPVPPSSYNSPLHF
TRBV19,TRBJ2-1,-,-,TGTGCCAGTAGTGAGGTTCCGGGGTCTAATGAGCAGTTCTTC,CASSEVPGSNEQFF
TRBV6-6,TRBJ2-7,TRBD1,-,TGTGCCAGCAGCCACCCCGGACAGGGGGCCTACGAGCAGTACTTC,CASSHPGQGAYEQYF
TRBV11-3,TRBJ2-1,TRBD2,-,TGTGCCAGCAGCTTAGGATTGACTAGCGGGGCGGGTAATGAGCAGTTCTTC,CASSLGLTSGAGNEQFF
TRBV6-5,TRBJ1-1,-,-,TGTGCCAGCAGTACCTCGGGGTCAAGGGAGGCTTTCTTT,CASSTSGSREAFF
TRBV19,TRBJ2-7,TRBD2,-,TGTGCCAGTAGTATCACTAGCGGGTCTTCCTACGAGCAGTACTTC,CASSITSGSSYEQYF
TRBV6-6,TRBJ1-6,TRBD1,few,TGTGCCAACGGACAGGGAACCTATAATTCACCCCTCCACTTT,CANGQGTYNSPLHF